This entry is about one T cell receptor beta chain. Its specific antigen is unknown. There are no base qualities to consult, and no much larger clone falls within one base. The CDR3 runs 16 amino acids, cysteine and phenylalanine included. The sequence is cut down to CDR3 DNA, 48 bases in frame from base 1. The germline V end is reduced by 4 bases and the J end by 2 bases; junction bases left unmatched: 8. CDR1 and CDR2, looked up from the germline V gene, are SGHAT and FQNNGV. The sample comes from a study of T cells after somatic rescue of genetic block (dated by TCRdb to about 2020). About the full investigation: The study assessed how robust, over the long term, a T-cell system was when the system had developed through somatic rescue of a genetic block in T-cell development.

The receptor library was made with the immunoSEQ multiplex PCR assay. This is the immuneACCESS table as TCRdb keeps it, with only in-frame sequences that have V and J called. A part of the clones is gone; compared with another copy, unresolved V genes explain less than half, and the rest is unexplained. Across this sample there are over 14,000 clones, with 70% to 85% seen only once. The ten largest account for 14% of the sample. The sequencing input was peripheral blood mononuclear cells (PBMCs). Here the chain combines TRBV11-2 and TRBJ1-1; 9 middle bases align to TRBD1. This receptor was obtained from a boy aged 10-17 years. In nucleotides, the sequence is TGTGCCAGCAGCTCCCTTTGGGACAGGGTAAACACTGAAGCTTTCTTT. It translates to CASSSLWDRVNTEAFF.